A single sample is the source of the 8 T cell receptor beta chains below, sequenced in a study of blood T cell repertoires in COVID-19. TCRdb's table, derived via immunoSEQ multiplex PCR, lists solely in-frame clones and lacks some. The sample yields approximately 130,000 clones, around four fifths seen once. The sequencing input was peripheral blood. The receptors here all came from an elderly man with active or convalescent COVID-19.

V gene TRBV19 combines with J gene TRBJ2-1; 8 bases match TRBD1. V was clipped by 5 bases and J by 5 bases; unmatched bases: 8. This CDR3 is built from 15 residues. The V gene's germline CDR1 is LNHDA and CDR2 SQIVND (reference sequence). This CDR3 reads CASSPPDRVNNEQFF. The CDR3 DNA is TGTGCCAGTAGTCCCCCGGACAGGGTAAACAATGAGCAGTTCTTC.

The chain joins TRBV2 to TRBJ2-2; the match to TRBD2 covers 7 bases. Germline V CDR1 and CDR2: SNHLY, FYNNEI. V gave up 10 bases and J gave up 0 bases; unmatched junction bases: 2. There are 13 residues in the CDR3. In DNA, the CDR3 is TGTGCCACAGCGGGGACGAACACCGGGGAGCTGTTTTTT. Translating gives CATAGTNTGELFF.

The CDR3 spells CASSLPGKSNQPQHF. DNA for the CDR3: TGTGCCAGCAGCCTCCCGGGTAAGAGCAATCAGCCCCAGCATTTT. J is TRBJ1-5 and V is TRBV6-2 or TRBV6-3, with unresolved D. CDR1 MNHEY and CDR2 SVGEGT come from the germline V gene. Trimming shortened V by 6 bases and J by 1 base, and 13 bases separated the two germline ends. The CDR3 is made up of 15 amino acids.

V is TRBV5-4 and J is TRBJ2-5; TRBD1 aligns across 8 bases. V lost 3 bases, J lost 1 base, and 2 bases stayed unmatched. CDR3 length: 14 amino acids. Germline CDR1 reads SGHNT; CDR2 reads YYREEE (reference sequence). CDR3 bases: TGTGCCAGCAGCTCCAGGGGGCTCCAAGAGACCCAGTACTTC. It yields the protein CASSSRGLQETQYF.

This sequence joins TRBV24-1 and TRBJ2-5; tentatively, D is TRBD2 (5 bases). Per the germline V gene, CDR1 is KGHDR and CDR2 is SFDVKD. This CDR3 has 12 residues. Between the trimmed V and J ends, which lost 7 bases and 5 bases, there was a span of 10 bases. The CDR3 DNA reads as TGTGCCACCAGCGCACCGGGGGAGACCCAGTACTTC. As protein: CATSAPGETQYF.

V usage is TRBV10-3 and J usage is TRBJ1-1; D remains unclear. The CDR3 consists of 14 residues. Germline values: CDR1 ENHRY, CDR2 SYGVKD. The V and J ends lost 0 bases and 2 bases respectively, with 7 bases between them. The CDR3 loop reads CAISESGSNTEAFF. CDR3 nucleotide sequence: TGTGCCATCAGTGAGTCGGGGAGCAACACTGAAGCTTTCTTT.

The chain combines TRBV5-6 with TRBJ1-6; 9 bases agree with TRBD1. J gave up 8 bases and V 4 bases, and 7 bases lay outside the gene matches. This CDR3 is 15 amino acids long. Germline loops: CDR1 SGHDT, CDR2 YYEEEE. This CDR3 is CASSPGTGLYSPLHF. The CDR3 DNA is TGTGCCAGCAGCCCGGGGACAGGGCTATATTCACCCCTCCACTTT. Drawing the rest from reference TRBV5-6 and TRBJ1-6, the complete variable domain is DAGVTQSPTHLIKTRGQQVTLRCSPKSGHDTVSWYQQALGQGPQFIFQYYEEEERQRGNFPDRFSGHQFPNYSSELNVNALLLGDSALYLCASSPGTGLYSPLHFGNGTRLTVT.

This clone has just a few counts. This chain links TRBV7-2 with TRBJ1-5, with 8 bases lining up with TRBD1. The germline CDR1 and CDR2 sequences are SGHTA and FQGNSA. Germline trimming cut 5 bases from V and 2 bases from J; bases unmatched to any gene: 5. The length of the CDR3 is 15 residues. DNA for the CDR3: TGTGCCAGCAGCCCCGACAGGGGTGGCAATCAGCCCCAGCATTTT. The encoded protein is CASSPDRGGNQPQHF.